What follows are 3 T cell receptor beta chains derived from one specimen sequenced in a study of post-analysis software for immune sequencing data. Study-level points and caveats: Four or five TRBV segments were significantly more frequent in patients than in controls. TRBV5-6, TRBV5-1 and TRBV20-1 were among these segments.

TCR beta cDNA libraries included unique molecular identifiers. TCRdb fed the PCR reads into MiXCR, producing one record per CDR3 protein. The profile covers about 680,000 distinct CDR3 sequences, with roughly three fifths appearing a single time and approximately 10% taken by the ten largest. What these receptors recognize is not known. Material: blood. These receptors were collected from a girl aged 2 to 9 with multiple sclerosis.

CDR3 in DNA: TGTGCCAGCACCACGGGGCTAGCGGGGGGTATACGTTCCTACAATGAGCAGTTCTTC. This sequence encodes CASTTGLAGGIRSYNEQFF. The chain uses TRBV6-1 and TRBJ2-1, with 11 bases aligning to TRBD2. J gave up 1 base and V 7 bases, and 15 bases lay outside the gene matches. This CDR3 region has 19 residues. Germline CDR1 and CDR2: MNHNS and SASEGT.

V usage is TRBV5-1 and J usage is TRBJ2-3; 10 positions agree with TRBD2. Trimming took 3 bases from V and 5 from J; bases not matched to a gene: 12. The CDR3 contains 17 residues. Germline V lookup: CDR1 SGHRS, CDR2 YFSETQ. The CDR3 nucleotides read TGCGCCAGCAGCTCTCCTAGCGGGAGTAAAGGAAAAGATACGCAGTATTTT. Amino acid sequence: CASSSPSGSKGKDTQYF.

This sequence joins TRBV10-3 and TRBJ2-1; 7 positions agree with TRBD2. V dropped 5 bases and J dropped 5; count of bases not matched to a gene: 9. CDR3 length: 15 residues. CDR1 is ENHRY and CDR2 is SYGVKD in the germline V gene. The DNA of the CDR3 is TGTGCCATCAGTCTTGCGGGAGTTCCAAACAATGAGCAGTTCTTC. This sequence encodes CAISLAGVPNNEQFF.